Sequencing of this TCR beta chain was carried out in a study of T-cell memory formation after mild COVID-19. TCRdb called the 5' RACE reads again in MiXCR, with one record for every CDR3 protein. The sample lists about half a million distinct CDR3 sequences, roughly 18% occurring once. Germline V gene lookup returns CDR1 LGHDT and CDR2 YNNKEL (reference sequence). The CDR3 is made up of 14 amino acids. The V gene lost 1 base and the J gene lost 12 bases, with 15 bases spanning the gap. The TCR was taken from an adult woman who had mild COVID-19 (a few samples of this study predate the infection). Cell type and time point are not known. This chain joins TRBV3-1 and TRBJ1-4, with D possibly being TRBD1 (6 bases). The specimen sequenced was PBMCs or a T cell subset sorted from them (not recorded which). The DNA of the CDR3 is TGTGCCAGCAGCCAAGTAGGGGGGCTCGGAGAACTGTTTTTT. Translating it yields CASSQVGGLGELFF.